This TCR beta chain was obtained from a study of beta chain features in type 1 diabetes (dated by TCRdb to between 2018 and 2020). At the level of the whole study: Mean age, gender distribution, total cell number and subset yield did not differ between patients and healthy donors. A total of some 100,000,000 sorted cells were examined across all samples, and a strong correlation was observed between cell number per subset and RNA yield. In the study, recently diagnosed type 1 diabetes patients and matched healthy donors were compared on the TCRB repertoires of their sorted circulating CD4+ T cell subsets. Naive and central memory subsets were obtained from all 30 or so donors, but regulatory and stem cell-like memory subsets were isolated from only 8 patients and roughly 8 healthy donors.

Inclusive of the bounding cysteine and phenylalanine, the CDR3 is 14 residues long. The read is trimmed to its CDR3 DNA, 42 bases read in frame from base 1. CDR1 and CDR2 were assigned from the germline V gene (reference sequence) as SGHNT and YYREEE. Each donor gave one peripheral blood draw, roughly 110 mL on average, collected into heparinised tubes. Naive, central memory, regulatory and stem cell-like memory CD4+ T cells were sorted on a BD FACSAria II using a panel including CD45RO, CCR7, CD25, CD127, CD95 and CD27. Purity was above 95% for every sorted population. PBMCs were separated immediately by Lymphoprep density gradient centrifugation and were stained directly, without being cultured. So that batch effects would be minimized, each experiment stained and sorted samples in pairs, pairing one healthy donor with one patient. Comments on this clone: Its cognate antigen has yet to be identified. The germline gene is not matched at one end of the junction; a read error may be the cause.

The entire isolated RNA was reverse transcribed using the High Capacity cDNA Reverse Transcription Kit, and thus expressed TCRB transcripts were sequenced. Deep immunoSEQ sequencing was applied to naive, central memory and regulatory T cell samples, giving an average of about 3.6 million total reads per sample. Sorted cells were lysed in RLT buffer and RNA was extracted with DNase-treated RNeasy Micro or Mini kits, depending on cell number. Each cell subset was processed separately to prevent cross-contamination, with patient and healthy donor samples processed together. Using the immunoSEQ multiplex PCR, TCRB sequences were amplified from cDNA into 87-bp fragments spanning the CDR3 region. Sequencing of the amplicons was done on the Illumina HiSeq platform. The published analysis was carried out like this. Synthetic template baselines were used to correct PCR bias computationally, reads within Hamming distance 2 were collapsed, and singletons that could not be merged were discarded. Reads were aligned against IMGT to assign V, D and J genes, CDR3 length and insertions or deletions at six rearrangement sites. Within each subset, clonotype counts were normalized to the number of sorted cells before true diversity and Gini coefficients were calculated with the tcR R package. Repertoire sharing was quantified using the overlap coefficient calculated on TCRB nucleotide sequences. The clones in this table, taken by TCRdb from immuneACCESS, are in-frame only. Not every clone is retained; where verified, under half of the shortfall comes from an unresolved V gene, and the cause of the rest is unknown. V, J and clone size are those of that table, while D and trimming were read from the DNA. Recorded for this sample are some 160,000 clones; around 8% of them occurred a single time. Around 0.5% of the sample is in the top ten clones.

The research as a whole found: HLA sub-analyses involved small numbers of individuals, so any influence of HLA type on TCRB rearrangement remained unresolved. Naive, central memory and regulatory TCRB repertoires appeared more similar among patients than among healthy donors. PCR might favor shorter templates, but patient and control samples were amplified and corrected together, so any skew would affect both groups equally. Type 1 diabetes patients showed a moderate but significant shortening of TCRB CDR3 length in all four CD4+ subsets. Fewer insertions and more nucleotide deletions at VDJ recombination sites were observed in patients with type 1 diabetes, implying thymic rearrangement abnormalities. Because cDNA was sequenced instead of genomic DNA, activated cells with high expression could be over-represented, although the groups did not differ in activation or CD3 levels.

The TCR sequence derives from a woman under 30 with type 1 diabetes. Material for sequencing was central memory CD4+ T cells from blood. This receptor chain uses TRBV5-4 and TRBJ1-4; no D segment can be confidently identified. DNA sequence: TGTGCCAGCAGCTTGGGGGAGATTAATGAGAAACTGTTTTTT. Translated, it reads CASSLGEINEKLFF. The CDR3, completed at both ends by the reference TRBV5-4 and TRBJ1-4 genes, gives the full variable domain ETGVTQSPTHLIKTRGQQVTLRCSSQSGHNTVSWYQQALGQGPQFIFQYYREEENGRGNFPPRFSGLQFPNYSSELNVNALELDDSALYLCASSLGEINEKLFFGSGTQLSVL.